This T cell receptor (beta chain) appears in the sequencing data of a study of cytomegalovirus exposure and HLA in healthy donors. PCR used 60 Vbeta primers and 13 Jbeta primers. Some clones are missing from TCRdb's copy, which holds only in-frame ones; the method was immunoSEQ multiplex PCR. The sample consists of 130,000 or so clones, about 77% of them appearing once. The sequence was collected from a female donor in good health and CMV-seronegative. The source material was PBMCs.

The CDR3: CASRFLAGGNNEQFF. Written as DNA, the CDR3 is TGCGCCAGCAGATTCCTAGCGGGGGGTAACAATGAGCAGTTCTTC. This sequence joins TRBV5-1 and TRBJ2-1, with TRBD2 identical over 11 bases. The germline CDR1 and CDR2 sequences are SGHRS and YFSETQ. V shed 5 bases, J shed 5 bases, and the junction held 6 bases outside the gene matches. The CDR3 totals 15 residues.